This T cell receptor (beta chain) was recovered during a study of cytomegalovirus exposure and HLA in healthy donors. Study outcomes and limitations: The authors confirmed in vitro that a few CMV-associated chains were specific for CMV antigens.

This cohort consisted of healthy bone marrow donors. This PCR relied on a set of 60 Vbeta primers and 13 Jbeta primers. Sequencing used immunoSEQ multiplex PCR; TCRdb keeps in-frame clones, though not all of them. The sample includes more than 200,000 clones, about three quarters of them seen just once. About this clone itself: What it binds is unknown.

With 0 bases removed from V and 5 bases from J, the gap between germline ends came to 3 bases. CDR3 size: 12 residues. Per germline, CDR1 MNHEY and CDR2 SMNVEV (reference sequence). The J gene is TRBJ2-3, the V gene TRBV27; D is unresolved. The TCR originated in a man between 18 and 29 years old in good health and CMV-seronegative. The material sequenced was PBMCs. The CDR3 sequence is CASSLSRDTQYF. The CDR3 DNA reads as TGTGCCAGCAGTTTATCCAGAGATACGCAGTATTTT.